This T cell receptor beta chain was sequenced for a study of blood T cell repertoires in COVID-19 (dated by TCRdb to the early 2020s). Concerning the study at large: Samples covering the acute and convalescent phases of COVID-19 were provided by collaborators in the United States, Italy and Spain. The material from the prospective study consisted of cDNA or gDNA derived from T cells, B-cell-depleted T cells, or PBMCs. Subjects who had been exposed to COVID-19, were actively infected with it, or had recovered from it provided the deeply sampled blood TCRbeta repertoires that made up the dataset. A de-identified subject ID, COVID-19 status, age in years and sex were almost always included in the sample metadata. Where available, HLA class I and class II types were obtained from metadata supplied by the sample provider rather than from assay-based typing. The repertoires were released in a freely available public database intended as a resource for research on the immune response to SARS-CoV-2. The samples were drawn from two sources: the first 160 participants of the ongoing ImmuneRACE study, and fewer than 1,500 subjects contributed by 6 global collaborators. Study-wide conclusions, independent of this receptor: The amount of clinical and demographic metadata varied by source and participant and was provided uncurated.

CDR1 and CDR2, per the germline V gene (reference sequence), are SGHNT and YYREEE. Taken from cysteine to phenylalanine, the CDR3 has 14 residues. Of all the DNA, just the CDR3 is kept, 42 bases in frame from base 1. V sheds 0 bases and J sheds 0 bases, leaving 6 bases between their ends. TCRbeta CDR3 regions were amplified from genomic DNA using the immunoSEQ Assay, a bias-controlled multiplex PCR. In the paper's pipeline: Nucleated cell counts per sample were estimated from amplification of reference gene primers within the assay. To quantify the absolute abundance of each unique TCRbeta CDR3 rearrangement, sequence reads were collapsed and filtered. Productive Simpson clonality was computed per sample as the square root of Simpson's diversity index over productive rearrangements. TCRdb took this table from immuneACCESS and kept in-frame rearrangements with V and J called. Such tables lack part of the clones; where checked against another copy, unresolved V genes explain under half of the gap, and the rest is unexplained. The DNA was the basis for D and trimming; V, J and clone size are from that table. The sample table records 200,000 to 300,000 clones; roughly 82% of these occur just once. In total, the top ten clones hold about 6% of the sample.

This clone was detected a few times. The antigen it recognizes is unknown. No qualities accompany the bases; no much larger clone lies one base away. At one collaborating source in Seattle, patients were enrolled during active infection and were followed longitudinally through the course of disease. Each collaborating institution followed its own protocols to collect whole blood in K2EDTA tubes. For TCRbeta analysis, collaborators shipped samples as frozen whole blood, isolated PBMCs, or DNA extracted from either of those sample types. The sequenced sample was peripheral blood. The clonotype comes from a woman over 75 with COVID-19, enrolled during active disease. The chain joins TRBV5-4 to TRBJ1-1, with the identity of the D gene unclear. The CDR3 sequence is CASSLAALNTEAFF. The DNA sequence reads TGTGCCAGCAGCTTGGCCGCGTTGAACACTGAAGCTTTCTTT.